This T cell receptor (beta chain) was obtained from a study of T cell responses to AZD1222 COVID-19 vaccine. Sequencing was performed with immunoSEQ multiplex PCR; in TCRdb, only in-frame clones are kept and a portion is missing. The table lists approximately 120,000 clones, more than 70% of them singletons, with 4.2% in the top ten. Study results and limitations: Spike-specific TCR repertoires showed rising breadth and depth after two AZD1222 doses. Close to half of spike-specific TCRs reportedly recognize unmutated variant regions. Donors skewed white British and female; clonal diversity was possibly underestimated. Baseline seropositivity occurred in only a handful of AZD1222 recipients.

Trimming left V 5 bases short and J 3 bases short, with 11 bases between. In germline, CDR1 is LNHDA, CDR2 SQIVND (reference sequence). This CDR3 region has 14 residues. In the case of this clone: Its target is unknown.

This rearrangement joins TRBV19 to TRBJ2-1, with D hard to call. This specimen was peripheral blood, taken on day 0 of AZD1222 vaccination. The clonotype comes from an adult in good health. CDR3 loop: CASSSNPLYNEQFF. In DNA form, the CDR3 reads TGTGCCAGTAGTTCGAACCCACTCTACAATGAGCAGTTCTTC.